This T cell receptor beta chain originates from a study of T cell changes during pregnancy in multiple sclerosis. Germline V lookup: CDR1 SGHRS, CDR2 YFSETQ. Germline trimming cut 5 bases from V and 2 bases from J; bases unmatched to any gene: 7. CDR3 size: 15 residues. Repertoires were generated with immunoSEQ multiplex PCR, while TCRdb's copy carries only in-frame clones and drops some. The data show 35,000 or so clones, with roughly 85% seen just once and roughly 1.2% held by the top ten. This clone was recorded only once. This receptor was identified in a female donor with multiple sclerosis, enrolled in a pregnancy study. Sequences were derived from CD4+ T cells from peripheral blood mononuclear cells, sampled before pregnancy. This chain connects TRBV5-1 to TRBJ2-3; TRBD1 aligns across 8 bases. The CDR3 DNA follows: TGCGCCAGCAGTGGGACAGGAGCGACCACAGATACGCAGTATTTT. This sequence encodes CASSGTGATTDTQYF.